A single sample is the source of the 12 T cell receptor beta chains below, sequenced in a study of blood T cell repertoires in COVID-19. Produced via immunoSEQ multiplex PCR; TCRdb's table is partial and in-frame only. This table has fewer than 450,000 clones, 88% appearing once. The material sequenced was PBMCs or T cells enriched from blood (not recorded which). Receptors were obtained from a woman aged 18 to 35 who had recovered from COVID-19.

J is TRBJ1-5 and V is TRBV6-2 or TRBV6-3; D remains ambiguous. This CDR3 is 14 amino acids long. The germline V gene encodes CDR1 MNHEY and CDR2 SVGEGT. Trimming took 2 bases from V and 8 from J, leaving 13 bases between them. The DNA of the CDR3 is TGTGCCAGCAGTTACGGGGAGGGAGTAGAGCCCCAGCATTTT. Translating gives CASSYGEGVEPQHF.

J is TRBJ2-1 and V is TRBV5-5; TRBD1 matches at 8 bases. CDR1 is SGHKS and CDR2 is YYEKEE in the germline V gene (reference sequence). The J segment lost 8 bases and the V segment lost 2 bases, leaving 9 bases of the junction unmatched. The CDR3 runs 15 residues. The CDR3 nucleotides are TGTGCCAGCAGCTTTTCCGGACAGGGTGACCATGAGCAGTTCTTC. The encoded protein is CASSFSGQGDHEQFF.

This clone showed up just a few times. The chain uses TRBV6-5 and TRBJ2-3; weak D call: TRBD2 (6 bases). The V gene's germline CDR1 is MNHEY and CDR2 SVGAGI. The CDR3 contains 15 residues. V dropped 10 bases and J dropped 2 bases, with 19 bases sitting between them. The CDR3 region is CATHRGFGATDTQYF. Written as DNA, the CDR3 is TGTGCCACCCATCGGGGGTTCGGGGCCACAGATACGCAGTATTTT.

V usage is TRBV2 and J usage is TRBJ1-5; 8 bases are shared with TRBD1. In germline, CDR1 is SNHLY, CDR2 FYNNEI. Germline trimming cut 4 bases from V and 2 bases from J; bases unmatched to any gene: 1. The CDR3 contains 14 residues. CDR3 sequence (DNA): TGTGCCAGCAGTGCGACAGGGGGCAATCAGCCCCAGCATTTT. It specifies CASSATGGNQPQHF.

The CDR3 region is CAISGREDGYTF. The CDR3 DNA is TGTGCCATCAGTGGCAGGGAGGATGGCTACACCTTC. The chain couples TRBV10-3 to TRBJ1-2; the D gene is possibly TRBD1 (5 bases). V was clipped by 4 bases and J by 6 bases, with 9 bases between them. The CDR3 is 12 amino acids. Germline loops: CDR1 ENHRY, CDR2 SYGVKD.

This sequence joins TRBV7-3 and TRBJ2-7; D perhaps matches TRBD2 (6 bases). CDR3 length: 14 residues. The ends were cut back, 3 bases at V and 4 bases at J, with 13 bases in the middle. Germline V gene data show CDR1 as SGHTA and CDR2 as FQGTGA. CDR3: CASSFGGSGYEQYF. CDR3 DNA sequence: TGTGCCAGCAGCTTCGGGGGTTCGGGATACGAGCAGTACTTC.

The V call is TRBV5-1, the J call TRBJ2-4; a possible D gene is TRBD1 (5 bases). V was trimmed by 2 bases and J by 8 bases, leaving 11 bases between them. CDR1 and CDR2 (germline): SGHRS, YFSETQ. There are 13 residues in the CDR3. The CDR3 is CASSLDSTYIQYF. Written as DNA, the CDR3 is TGCGCCAGCAGCTTAGACAGTACCTACATTCAGTACTTC.

The chain has TRBV10-2 and TRBJ1-6; 10 bases agree with TRBD1. CDR3 length equals 15 residues. V shed 9 bases and J 10 bases; nucleotides not matched to a gene: 12. Germline CDR1 and CDR2: WSHSY and SAAADI. The CDR3 DNA is TGCGCCAGTACGCCCCTCGGGACAGGGGTATCACCCCTCCACTTT. It encodes CASTPLGTGVSPLHF.

This clone was detected only a few times. The rearrangement uses TRBV6-5 and TRBJ1-1; TRBD1 is a possible D gene (6 bases). This CDR3 has 13 residues. From germline, CDR1 is MNHEY and CDR2 SVGAGI. Trimming removed 9 bases from V and 3 bases from J, with 14 bases in between. Written as DNA, the CDR3 is TGTGCCAGTTACCGGGACACGGACACTGAAGCTTTCTTT. Translating it yields CASYRDTDTEAFF.

J is TRBJ2-1 and V is TRBV12-5; 11 nucleotides align to TRBD2. With V trimmed by 1 base and J by 2 bases, 10 bases remained unmatched. Germline V CDR1 and CDR2: LGHNT, FRNRAP. This CDR3 is 19 amino acids long. The chain's CDR3 is CASGLGLAGGSRPYNEQFF. The CDR3 DNA follows: TGTGCTAGTGGTTTGGGGCTAGCGGGGGGCTCCAGGCCCTACAATGAGCAGTTCTTC.

V usage is TRBV6-5 and J usage is TRBJ1-5, with a possible D match to TRBD1 (5 bases). Germline CDR1 and CDR2: MNHEY and SVGAGI. The CDR3 totals 13 residues. V was trimmed by 8 bases and J by 4 bases, leaving 12 bases between them. This chain's CDR3 is CASDWGVNQPQHF. Here the CDR3 DNA reads TGTGCCAGCGATTGGGGGGTAAATCAGCCCCAGCATTTT.

CDR3 in amino acids: CASSAEETQYF. CDR3 DNA: TGTGCCAGCAGTGCGGAAGAGACCCAGTACTTC. This chain connects TRBV25-1 to TRBJ2-5; no firm D call. CDR3 size: 11 residues. The germline V and J ends were trimmed by 4 bases and 3 bases, with 3 bases remaining between them. The germline gives CDR1 MGHDK, CDR2 SYGVNS. Variable domain in full (rest from reference TRBV25-1 and TRBJ2-5): EADIYQTPRYLVIGTGKKITLECSQTMGHDKMYWYQQDPGMELHLIHYSYGVNSTEKGDLSSESTVSRIRTEHFPLTLESARPSHTSQYLCASSAEETQYFGPGTRLLVL.